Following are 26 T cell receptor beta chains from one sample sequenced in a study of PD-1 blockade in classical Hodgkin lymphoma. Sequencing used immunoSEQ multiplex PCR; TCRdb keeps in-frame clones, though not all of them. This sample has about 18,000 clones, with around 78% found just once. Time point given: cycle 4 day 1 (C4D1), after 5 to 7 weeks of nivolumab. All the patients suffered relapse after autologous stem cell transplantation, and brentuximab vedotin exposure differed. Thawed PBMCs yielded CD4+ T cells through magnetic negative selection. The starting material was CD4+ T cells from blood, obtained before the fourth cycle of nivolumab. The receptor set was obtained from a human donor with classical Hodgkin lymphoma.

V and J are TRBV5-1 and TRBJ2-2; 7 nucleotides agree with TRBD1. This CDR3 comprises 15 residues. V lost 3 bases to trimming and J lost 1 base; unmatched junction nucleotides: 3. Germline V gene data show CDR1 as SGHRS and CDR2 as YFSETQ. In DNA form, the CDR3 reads TGCGCCAGCAGCTCGACAGGGAGGAACACCGGGGAGCTGTTTTTT. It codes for CASSSTGRNTGELFF.

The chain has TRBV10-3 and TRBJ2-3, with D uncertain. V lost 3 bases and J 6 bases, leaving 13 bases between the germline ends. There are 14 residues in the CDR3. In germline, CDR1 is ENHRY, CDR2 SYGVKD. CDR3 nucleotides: TGTGCCATCAGTGATGGTAGGGATGGGGATACGCAGTATTTT. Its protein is CAISDGRDGDTQYF.

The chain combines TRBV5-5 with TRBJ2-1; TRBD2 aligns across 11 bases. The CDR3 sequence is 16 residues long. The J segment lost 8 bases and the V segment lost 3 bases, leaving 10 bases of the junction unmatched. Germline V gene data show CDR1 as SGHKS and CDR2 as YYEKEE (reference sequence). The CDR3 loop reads CASSSGTSGAGDEQFF. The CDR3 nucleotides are TGTGCCAGCAGCTCAGGGACTAGCGGAGCGGGGGATGAGCAGTTCTTC.

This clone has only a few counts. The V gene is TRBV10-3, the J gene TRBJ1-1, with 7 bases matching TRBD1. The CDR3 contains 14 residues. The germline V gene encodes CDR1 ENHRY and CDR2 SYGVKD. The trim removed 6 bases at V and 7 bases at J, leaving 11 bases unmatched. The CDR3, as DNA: TGTGCCATCAGGGCAGACAGGGAAGTTAGTGAAGCTTTCTTT. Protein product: CAIRADREVSEAFF.

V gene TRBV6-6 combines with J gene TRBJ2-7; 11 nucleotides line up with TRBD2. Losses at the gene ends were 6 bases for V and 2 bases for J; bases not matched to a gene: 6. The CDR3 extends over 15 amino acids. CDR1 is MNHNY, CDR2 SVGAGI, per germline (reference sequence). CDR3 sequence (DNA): TGTGCCAGCAGCCGGGGACTAGCGGAGACCTACGAGCAGTACTTC. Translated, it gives CASSRGLAETYEQYF.

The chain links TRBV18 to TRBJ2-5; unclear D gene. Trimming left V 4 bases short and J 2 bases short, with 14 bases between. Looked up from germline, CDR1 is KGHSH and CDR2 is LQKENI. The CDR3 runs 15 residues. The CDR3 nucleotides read TGTGCCAGCTCACACATGGTTGGAACGCAAGAGACCCAGTACTTC. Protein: CASSHMVGTQETQYF.

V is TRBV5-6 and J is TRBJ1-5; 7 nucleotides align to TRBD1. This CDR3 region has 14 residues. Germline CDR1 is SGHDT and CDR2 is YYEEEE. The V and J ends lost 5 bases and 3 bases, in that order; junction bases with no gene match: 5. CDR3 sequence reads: CASSWTGSNQPQHF. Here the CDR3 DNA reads TGTGCCAGCAGTTGGACAGGCTCCAATCAGCCCCAGCATTTT.

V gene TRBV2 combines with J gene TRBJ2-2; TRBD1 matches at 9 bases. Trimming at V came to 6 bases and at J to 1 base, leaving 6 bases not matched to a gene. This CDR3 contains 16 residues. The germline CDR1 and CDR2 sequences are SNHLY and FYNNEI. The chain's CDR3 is CASSYTGGGNTGELFF. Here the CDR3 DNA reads TGTGCCAGCAGCTATACAGGGGGCGGGAACACCGGGGAGCTGTTTTTT. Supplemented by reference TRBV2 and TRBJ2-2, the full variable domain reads EPEVTQTPSHQVTQMGQEVILRCVPISNHLYFYWYRQILGQKVEFLVSFYNNEISEKSEIFDDQFSVERPDGSNFTLKIRSTKLEDSAMYFCASSYTGGGNTGELFFGEGSRLTVL.

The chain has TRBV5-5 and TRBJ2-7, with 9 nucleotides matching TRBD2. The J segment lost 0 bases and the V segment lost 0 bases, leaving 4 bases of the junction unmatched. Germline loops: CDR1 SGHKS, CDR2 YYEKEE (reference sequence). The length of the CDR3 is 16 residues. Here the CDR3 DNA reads TGTGCCAGCAGCTTGGGACTAGCGGACAACTCCTACGAGCAGTACTTC. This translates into CASSLGLADNSYEQYF.

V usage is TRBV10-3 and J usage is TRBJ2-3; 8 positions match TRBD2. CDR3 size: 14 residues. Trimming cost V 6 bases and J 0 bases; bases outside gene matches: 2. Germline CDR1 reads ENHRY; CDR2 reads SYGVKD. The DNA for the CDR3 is TGTGCCATCAGGGCTAGCGGGAGCACAGATACGCAGTATTTT. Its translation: CAIRASGSTDTQYF.

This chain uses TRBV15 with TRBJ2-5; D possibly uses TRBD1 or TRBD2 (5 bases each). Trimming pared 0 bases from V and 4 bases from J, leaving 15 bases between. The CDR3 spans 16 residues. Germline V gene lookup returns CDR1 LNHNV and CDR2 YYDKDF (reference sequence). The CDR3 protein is CATSRDFMGRAETQYF. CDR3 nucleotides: TGTGCCACCAGCAGAGATTTCATGGGACGTGCAGAGACCCAGTACTTC. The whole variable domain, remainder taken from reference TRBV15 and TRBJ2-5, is DAMVIQNPRYQVTQFGKPVTLSCSQTLNHNVMYWYQQKSSQAPKLLFHYYDKDFNNEADTPDNFQSRRPNTSFCFLDIRSPGLGDTAMYLCATSRDFMGRAETQYFGPGTRLLVL.

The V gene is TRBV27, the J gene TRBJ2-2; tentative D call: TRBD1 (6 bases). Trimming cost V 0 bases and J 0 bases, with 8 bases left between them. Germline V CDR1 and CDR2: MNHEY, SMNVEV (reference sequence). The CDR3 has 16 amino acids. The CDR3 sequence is CASSLSGTTNTGELFF. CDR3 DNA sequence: TGTGCCAGCAGTTTATCCGGGACAACGAACACCGGGGAGCTGTTTTTT.

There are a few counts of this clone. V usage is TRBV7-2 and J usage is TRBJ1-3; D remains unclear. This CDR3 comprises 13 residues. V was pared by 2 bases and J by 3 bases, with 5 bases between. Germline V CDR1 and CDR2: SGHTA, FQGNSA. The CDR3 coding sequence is TGTGCCAGCAGCTTAATTCTTGGAAACACCATATATTTT. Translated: CASSLILGNTIYF.

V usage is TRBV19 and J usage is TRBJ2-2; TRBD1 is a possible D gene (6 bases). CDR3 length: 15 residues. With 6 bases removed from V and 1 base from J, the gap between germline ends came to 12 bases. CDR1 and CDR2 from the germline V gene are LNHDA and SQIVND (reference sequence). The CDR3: CASSAPGQNTGELFF. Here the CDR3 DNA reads TGTGCCAGTAGCGCACCGGGACAGAACACCGGGGAGCTGTTTTTT.

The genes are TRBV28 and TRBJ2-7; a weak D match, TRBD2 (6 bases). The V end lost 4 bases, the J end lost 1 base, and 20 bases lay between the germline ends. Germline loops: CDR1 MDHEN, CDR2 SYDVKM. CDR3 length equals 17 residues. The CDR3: CASSSPTVAGRSYEQYF. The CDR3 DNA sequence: TGTGCCAGCAGTTCCCCGACTGTCGCAGGGAGGTCCTACGAGCAGTACTTC.

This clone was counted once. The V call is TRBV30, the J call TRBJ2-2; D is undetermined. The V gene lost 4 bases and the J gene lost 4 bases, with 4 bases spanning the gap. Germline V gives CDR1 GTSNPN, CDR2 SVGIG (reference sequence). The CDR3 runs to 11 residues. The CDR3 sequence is CAWNLTGELFF. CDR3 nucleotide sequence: TGTGCCTGGAACCTCACCGGGGAGCTGTTTTTT.

CDR3 coding DNA: TGTGCCAGCAGTTACAACAGGGCGAGCTCTGGAAACACCATATATTTT. Encoded protein: CASSYNRASSGNTIYF. The chain carries TRBV6-6 and TRBJ1-3; possibly TRBD1 for D (6 bases). CDR1 MNHNY and CDR2 SVGAGI come from the germline V gene (reference sequence). The V and J ends lost 2 bases and 0 bases respectively, with 11 bases between them. The length of the CDR3 is 16 residues.

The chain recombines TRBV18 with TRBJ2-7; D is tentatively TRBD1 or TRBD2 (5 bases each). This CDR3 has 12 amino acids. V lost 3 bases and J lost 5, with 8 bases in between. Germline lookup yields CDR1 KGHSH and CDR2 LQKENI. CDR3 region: CASSPQGHEQYF. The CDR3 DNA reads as TGTGCCAGCTCACCTCAGGGACACGAGCAGTACTTC.

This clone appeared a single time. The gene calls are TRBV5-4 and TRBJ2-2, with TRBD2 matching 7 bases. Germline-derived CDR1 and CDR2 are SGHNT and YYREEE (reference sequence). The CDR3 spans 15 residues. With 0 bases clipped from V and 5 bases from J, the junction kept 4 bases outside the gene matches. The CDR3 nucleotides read TGTGCCAGCAGCTTGGCTAGCGGAGCAACCGGGGAGCTGTTTTTT. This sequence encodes CASSLASGATGELFF.

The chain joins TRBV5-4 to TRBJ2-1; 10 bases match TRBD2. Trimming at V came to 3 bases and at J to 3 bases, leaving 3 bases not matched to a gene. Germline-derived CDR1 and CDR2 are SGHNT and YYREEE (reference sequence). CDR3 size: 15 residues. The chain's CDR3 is CASSSGTSDYNEQFF. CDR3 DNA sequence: TGTGCCAGCAGCTCCGGGACTAGCGACTACAATGAGCAGTTCTTC. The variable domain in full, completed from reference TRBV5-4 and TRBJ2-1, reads ETGVTQSPTHLIKTRGQQVTLRCSSQSGHNTVSWYQQALGQGPQFIFQYYREEENGRGNFPPRFSGLQFPNYSSELNVNALELDDSALYLCASSSGTSDYNEQFFGPGTRLTVL.

The CDR3 here is CASSFPSELTKQYF. Written as DNA, the CDR3 is TGTGCCAGCAGCTTCCCAAGCGAGCTTACGAAGCAGTACTTC. V is TRBV11-2 and J is TRBJ2-7; no clear D gene. This CDR3 contains 14 residues. CDR1 is SGHAT, CDR2 FQNNGV, per germline. Trimming took off 3 bases at V and 8 bases at J, with 17 bases between the two ends.

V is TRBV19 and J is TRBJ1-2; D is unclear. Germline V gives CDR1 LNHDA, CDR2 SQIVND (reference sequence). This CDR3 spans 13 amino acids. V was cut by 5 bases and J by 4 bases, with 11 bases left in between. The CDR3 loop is CASSLGFGYGYTF. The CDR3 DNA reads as TGTGCCAGTAGTCTGGGTTTCGGCTATGGCTACACCTTC.

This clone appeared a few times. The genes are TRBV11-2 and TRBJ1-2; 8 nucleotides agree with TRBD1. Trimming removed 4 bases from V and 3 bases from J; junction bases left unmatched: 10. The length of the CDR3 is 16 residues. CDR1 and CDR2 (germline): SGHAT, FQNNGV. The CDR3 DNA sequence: TGTGCCAGCAGCTCCGCTACAGGGGGAGGGCACTATGGCTACACCTTC. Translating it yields CASSSATGGGHYGYTF.

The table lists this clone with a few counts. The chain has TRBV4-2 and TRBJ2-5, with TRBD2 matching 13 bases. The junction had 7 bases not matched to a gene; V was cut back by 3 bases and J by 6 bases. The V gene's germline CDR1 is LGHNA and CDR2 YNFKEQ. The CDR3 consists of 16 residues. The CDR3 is CASSHPGTSGTKTQYF. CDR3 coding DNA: TGTGCCAGCAGCCACCCCGGGACTAGCGGGACGAAGACCCAGTACTTC.

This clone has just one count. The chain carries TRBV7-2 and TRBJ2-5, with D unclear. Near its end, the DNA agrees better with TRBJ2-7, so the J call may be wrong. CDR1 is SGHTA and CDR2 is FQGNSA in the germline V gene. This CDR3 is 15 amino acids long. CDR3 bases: TGTGCCAGCAGCTTAGCTCTAAGGTTATCATACGAGCAGTACTTC. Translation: CASSLALRLSYEQYF.

The CDR3 loop is CASSIGQGWGTGELFF. The CDR3 nucleotides are TGTGCCAGTAGTATAGGACAGGGTTGGGGCACCGGGGAGCTGTTTTTT. The chain links TRBV19 to TRBJ2-2; 7 nucleotides line up with TRBD1. The V and J ends lost 1 base and 4 bases, in that order; junction bases with no gene match: 6. Germline V gene data show CDR1 as LNHDA and CDR2 as SQIVND (reference sequence). The CDR3 runs to 16 residues.